This T cell receptor (beta chain) is drawn from a study of blood T cell repertoires in COVID-19. Study as a whole: In each case, the material was cDNA or gDNA derived from T cells, B-cell-depleted T cells, or PBMCs.

Original processing methods: Amplification of reference gene primers provided the estimated nucleated cell counts. This table comes from immunoSEQ multiplex PCR, and its TCRdb copy is limited to in-frame clones, with some not included. V, J and clone size are taken as reported in that table, and D and trimming were inferred from the DNA itself. The sample lists some 200,000 clones; around 84% were seen once. CDR3 length: 13 residues. V lost 5 bases, J lost 7 bases, and 4 bases stayed unmatched. In germline, CDR1 is SGHTA, CDR2 FQGNSA. The TCR sequence derives from an elderly woman with active or convalescent COVID-19. V and J are TRBV7-2 and TRBJ2-2, with 7 nucleotides matching TRBD2. The source material was peripheral blood. As DNA, the CDR3 is TGTGCCAGCAGCCCGCGGGAGAACGGGGAGCTGTTTTTT. This gives the protein CASSPRENGELFF.